The clone carrying this TCR beta chain was observed a single time. Its matching antigen is unknown. These data are taken from a study of T cell responses to AZD1222 COVID-19 vaccine. Study-wide findings and caveats: Among spike-specific TCRs, nearly half reportedly target unmutated variant regions. Clonal diversity was possibly underestimated, and white British individuals and females predominated among donors.

Germline lookup yields CDR1 MNHNS and CDR2 SASEGT. CDR3 size: 16 residues. The J segment lost 7 bases and the V segment lost 9 bases, leaving 11 bases of the junction unmatched. This table comes from immunoSEQ multiplex PCR, and its TCRdb copy is limited to in-frame clones, with some not included. The sample records nearly 110,000 clones, roughly 90% being singletons. This chain connects TRBV6-1 to TRBJ2-1; 14 nucleotides align to TRBD2. The receptor comes from an adult in good health. The source material was peripheral blood, sampled on day 0 of AZD1222 vaccination. CDR3 protein: CASNEAGLAGVNEQFF. CDR3 coding DNA: TGTGCCAGTAATGAAGCGGGACTAGCGGGAGTAAATGAGCAGTTCTTC.